These T cell receptor beta chains were read from a single sample in a study of blood T cell repertoires in COVID-19. Clones were sequenced by immunoSEQ multiplex PCR, and TCRdb holds only the in-frame ones, with some missing. Of 450,000 to 600,000 clones in the sample, about 85% were seen once. Sequenced: PBMCs or T cells enriched from blood (not recorded which). The receptors shown here come from a woman between 18 and 30 years old who had recovered from COVID-19. The CDR3 runs from the conserved cysteine through the conserved F or W. The D gene is left open where the match is weak. Some rows mark clone size as missing; the rest say once, few, many or name a class of expanded clone.

NA	TRBV28	TRBJ1-6	TRBD1	16	CASSSVRDREGSPLHF	TGTGCCAGCAGTTCCGTACGGGACAGGGAAGGGTCACCCCTCCACTTT
NA	TRBV4-1	TRBJ1-6	NA	14	CASSQGRAVSPLHF	TGCGCCAGCAGCCAGGGCAGGGCGGTTTCACCCCTCCACTTT
NA	TRBV3-1/TRBV3-2	TRBJ1-2	TRBD1	12	CASSTRQGFYTF	TGTGCCAGCAGCACCAGACAGGGATTCTACACCTTC
NA	TRBV7-8	TRBJ2-1	NA	15	CASNLYRRAYNEQFF	TGTGCCAGCAACCTTTACAGGAGGGCCTACAATGAGCAGTTCTTC
NA	TRBV3-1/TRBV3-2	TRBJ2-5	TRBD1	15	CASRPGQEKGETQYF	TGTGCCAGCAGACCCGGACAGGAAAAAGGAGAGACCCAGTACTTC
NA	TRBV4-1	TRBJ1-1	NA	16	CASSRDGALMNTEAFF	TGCGCCAGCAGCCGAGACGGAGCCTTGATGAACACTGAAGCTTTCTTT
NA	TRBV28	TRBJ2-7	NA	11	CASGLTYEQYF	TGTGCCTCGGGACTGACCTACGAGCAGTACTTC
NA	TRBV6-5	TRBJ1-4	TRBD1	14	CASRVDRDRVKLFF	TGTGCCAGCAGGGTGGACAGGGATAGGGTAAAACTGTTTTTT
NA	TRBV12-3/TRBV12-4	TRBJ2-7	TRBD1	13	CASSLRTGDEQYF	TGTGCCAGCAGCCTCCGGACAGGGGACGAGCAGTACTTC
NA	TRBV28	TRBJ1-2	NA	13	CASNPRGVLGYTF	TGTGCCAGCAACCCCAGGGGCGTGTTAGGCTACACCTTC
few	TRBV5-1	TRBJ1-3	NA	15	CASSLDRDSGNTIYF	TGCGCCAGCAGCTTGGACAGGGATTCTGGAAACACCATATATTTT
few	TRBV21-1	TRBJ1-3	NA	16	CASSKVTRNSGNTIYF	TGTGCCAGCAGCAAAGTAACGCGGAACTCTGGAAACACCATATATTTT
NA	TRBV2	TRBJ2-7	TRBD1	13	CASTRTGLGEQYF	TGTGCCAGCACTAGGACAGGGTTGGGAGAGCAGTACTTC
NA	TRBV5-6	TRBJ1-4	NA	16	CASSLKAGVYQEKLFF	TGTGCCAGCAGCCTAAAGGCGGGGGTGTATCAGGAAAAACTGTTTTTT
NA	TRBV7-9	TRBJ2-7	NA	15	CASSLVSAGSYEQYF	TGTGCCAGCAGCTTAGTTTCCGCGGGCTCCTACGAGCAGTACTTC
NA	TRBV5-4	TRBJ1-3	TRBD1	17	CASSSSGTALSGNTIYF	TGTGCCAGCAGCTCATCCGGGACAGCGCTCTCTGGAAACACCATATATTTT
NA	TRBV28	TRBJ1-5	NA	16	CASSFRGFRRNQPQHF	TGTGCCAGCAGTTTTCGCGGTTTTAGGCGCAATCAGCCCCAGCATTTT
NA	TRBV10-3	TRBJ1-6	TRBD1	15	CAISFGQGFNSPLHF	TGTGCCATCAGCTTCGGACAGGGGTTCAATTCACCCCTCCACTTT
NA	TRBV5-1	TRBJ2-3	TRBD1	14	CASSPRTGGDTQYF	TGCGCCAGCAGCCCTAGGACAGGAGGAGATACGCAGTATTTT
NA	TRBV20-1	TRBJ2-7	NA	12	CSASGSWDEQYF	TGCAGTGCTAGTGGGAGTTGGGACGAGCAGTACTTC
NA	TRBV6-1	TRBJ2-6	TRBD1	14	CASSEDRLANVLTF	TGTGCCAGCAGTGAGGACAGGCTGGCCAACGTCCTGACTTTC
NA	TRBV7-2	TRBJ2-5	NA	14	CASSPPSPQETQYF	TGTGCCAGCAGCCCCCCTTCCCCTCAAGAGACCCAGTACTTC
NA	TRBV27	TRBJ2-6	NA	14	CASRDFSGANVLTF	TGTGCCAGCAGAGACTTTTCTGGGGCCAACGTCCTGACTTTC
NA	TRBV29-1	TRBJ2-3	TRBD2	15	CSVQTSGDGVDTQYF	TGCAGCGTGCAAACTAGCGGGGACGGCGTAGATACGCAGTATTTT
NA	TRBV14	TRBJ2-7	NA	13	CASSQVVGNEQYF	TGTGCCAGCAGCCAAGTCGTCGGGAACGAGCAGTACTTC
NA	TRBV2	TRBJ1-1	NA	15	CASRAGQWINTEAFF	TGTGCCAGCAGGGCTGGACAGTGGATAAACACTGAAGCTTTCTTT
NA	TRBV7-2	TRBJ2-3	NA	13	CASSLNSLDTQYF	TGTGCCAGCAGCTTAAACTCCCTAGATACGCAGTATTTT
NA	TRBV5-1	TRBJ1-1	NA	14	CASSRGVRNTEAFF	TGCGCCAGCAGCCGCGGGGTTCGGAACACTGAAGCTTTCTTT
NA	TRBV2	TRBJ2-3	NA	12	CASSLDPDTQYF	TGTGCCAGCAGTCTAGACCCGGATACGCAGTATTTT
NA	TRBV25-1	TRBJ2-7	NA	14	CASESWGVPGEQYF	TGTGCCAGCGAATCCTGGGGGGTGCCGGGCGAGCAGTACTTC